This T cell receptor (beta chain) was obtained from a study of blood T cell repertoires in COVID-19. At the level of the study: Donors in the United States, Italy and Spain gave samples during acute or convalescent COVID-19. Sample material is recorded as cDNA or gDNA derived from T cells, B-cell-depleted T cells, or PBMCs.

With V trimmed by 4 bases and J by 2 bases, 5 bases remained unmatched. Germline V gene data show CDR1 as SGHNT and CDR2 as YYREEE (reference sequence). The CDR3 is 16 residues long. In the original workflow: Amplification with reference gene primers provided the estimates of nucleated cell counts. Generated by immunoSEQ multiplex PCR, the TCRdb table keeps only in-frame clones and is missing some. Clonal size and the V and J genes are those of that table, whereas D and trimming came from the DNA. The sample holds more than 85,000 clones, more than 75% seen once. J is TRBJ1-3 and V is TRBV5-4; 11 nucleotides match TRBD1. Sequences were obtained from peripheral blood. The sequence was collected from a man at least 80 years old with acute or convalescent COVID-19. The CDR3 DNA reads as TGTGCCAGCAGCACAGGACAGGGGGCCGCTGGAAACACCATATATTTT. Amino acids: CASSTGQGAAGNTIYF.